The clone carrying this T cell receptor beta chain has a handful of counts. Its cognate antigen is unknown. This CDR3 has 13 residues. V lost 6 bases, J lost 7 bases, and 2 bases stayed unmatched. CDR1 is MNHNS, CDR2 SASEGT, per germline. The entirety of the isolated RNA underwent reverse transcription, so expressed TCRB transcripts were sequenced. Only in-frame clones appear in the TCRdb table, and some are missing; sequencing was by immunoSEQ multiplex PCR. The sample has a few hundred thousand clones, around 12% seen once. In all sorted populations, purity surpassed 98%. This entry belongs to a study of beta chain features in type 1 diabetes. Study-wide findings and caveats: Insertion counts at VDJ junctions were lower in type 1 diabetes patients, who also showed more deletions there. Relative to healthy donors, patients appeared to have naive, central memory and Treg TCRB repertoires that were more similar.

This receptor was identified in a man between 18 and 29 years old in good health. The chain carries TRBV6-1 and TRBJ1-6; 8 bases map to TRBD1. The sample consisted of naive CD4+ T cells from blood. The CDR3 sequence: CASRRDRNSPLHF. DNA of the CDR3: TGTGCCAGCAGGAGGGACAGGAATTCACCCCTCCACTTT.